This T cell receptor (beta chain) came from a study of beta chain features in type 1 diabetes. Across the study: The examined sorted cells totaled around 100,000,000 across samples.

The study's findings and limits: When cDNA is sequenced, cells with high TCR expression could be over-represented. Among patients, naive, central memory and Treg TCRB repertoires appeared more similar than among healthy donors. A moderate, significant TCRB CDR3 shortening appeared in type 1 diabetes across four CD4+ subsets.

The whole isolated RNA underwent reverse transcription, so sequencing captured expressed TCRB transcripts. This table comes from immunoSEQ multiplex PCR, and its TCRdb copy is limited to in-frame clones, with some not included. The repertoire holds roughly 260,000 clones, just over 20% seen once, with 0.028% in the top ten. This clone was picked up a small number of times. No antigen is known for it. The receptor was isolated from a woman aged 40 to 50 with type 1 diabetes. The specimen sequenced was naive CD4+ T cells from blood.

The chain's CDR3 is CASSVKTGNDIQYF. CDR3 nucleotides: TGTGCCAGCAGCGTTAAAACAGGGAACGACATTCAGTACTTC. The rearrangement joins TRBV7-2 to TRBJ2-4; TRBD1 is a possible D gene (6 bases). The length of the CDR3 is 14 residues. Germline CDR1 reads SGHTA; CDR2 reads FQGNSA. V lost 5 bases to trimming and J lost 8 bases, with 16 bases between them.